The entry that follows covers one TCR beta chain sequence. Antigen: not known. Trimming shortened V by 1 base and J by 8 bases, and 3 bases separated the two germline ends. The CDR3 extends over 11 amino acids. Germline V gene data show CDR1 as SGHTA and CDR2 as FQGNSA. The repertoire was sequenced with immunoSEQ multiplex PCR; TCRdb's copy has only in-frame clones and lacks some. The sample yields about 2 million clones, 85% to 95% seen once. This sample was taken from a study of shared clonotypes between healthy human individuals. General observations from the study: The sampled material consisted only of blood, and tissue repertoires are likely to differ. All-four-donor shared clonotypes had higher generation probabilities than non-shared clonotypes did.

Partitioning of CD4+ cells yielded a CD45RA+ naive subset and a CD45RA-negative memory subset. This clonotype was obtained from a young man in good health. The sequenced sample was naive CD4+ T cells sorted from blood. Sample subset: CD45RA+ positively selected. This chain joins TRBV7-2 and TRBJ2-1; D remains unclear. Here the CDR3 reads CASSLGHEQFF. The CDR3 DNA sequence: TGTGCCAGCAGCTTAGGCCATGAGCAGTTCTTC.